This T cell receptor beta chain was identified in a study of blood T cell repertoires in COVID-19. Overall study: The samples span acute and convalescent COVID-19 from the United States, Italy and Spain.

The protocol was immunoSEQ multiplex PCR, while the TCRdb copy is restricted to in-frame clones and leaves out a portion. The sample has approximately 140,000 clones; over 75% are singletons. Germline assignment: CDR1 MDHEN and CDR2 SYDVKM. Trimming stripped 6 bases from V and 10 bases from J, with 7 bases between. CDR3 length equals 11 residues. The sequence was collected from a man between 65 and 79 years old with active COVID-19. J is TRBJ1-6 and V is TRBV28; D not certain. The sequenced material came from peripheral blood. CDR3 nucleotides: TGTGCCAGCAGATCTTTATCACCCCTCCACTTT. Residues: CASRSLSPLHF.